This TCR beta chain derives from a study of blood T cell repertoires in COVID-19. Study as a whole: There were acute and convalescent COVID-19 samples, and they came from the United States, Italy and Spain. T cells, B-cell-depleted T cells, or PBMCs provided the cDNA or gDNA that served as material.

Study processing details: How many nucleated cells were present was estimated from reference gene primer amplification. This table comes from immunoSEQ multiplex PCR, and its TCRdb copy is limited to in-frame clones, with some not included. V, J and clone size were drawn from that table, and D and trimming were deduced from the DNA. This sample has about 140,000 clones; 79% occur once, and the top ten carry 3% to 4.5%. The J segment lost 9 bases and the V segment lost 4 bases, leaving 5 bases of the junction unmatched. The CDR3 runs 12 residues. Per germline, CDR1 MNHEY and CDR2 SVGAGI. Sequencing was done on a sample of peripheral blood. This TCR was recovered from a man between 60 and 75 years old with acute or convalescent COVID-19. The gene calls are TRBV6-5 and TRBJ1-1; the match to TRBD1 covers 7 bases. The CDR3 reads CASSSDRDKAFF. CDR3 DNA sequence: TGTGCCAGCAGTTCCGACAGGGATAAAGCTTTCTTT.